This TCR beta chain was sequenced for a study of OX40 agonist ivuxolimab in advanced cancers. Describing the broader study: Ivuxolimab, which targeted the costimulatory receptor OX40 (CD134), was an agonistic, fully human IgG2 monoclonal antibody. Intravenous ivuxolimab was administered to patients every 2 weeks at six dose levels: 0.01, 0.1, 0.3, 1.5, 3 and 10 mg/kg. Of the approximately 50 dose-escalation patients, hepatocellular carcinoma was present in approximately 20, melanoma in around 15, renal cell carcinoma in 9 and head and neck cancer in 9. The dose-escalation cohort was roughly 83% male with a mean age of about 54 years, ranging from about 23 to 85. Patients were allowed to have had prior anti-PD-1, anti-PD-L1 or anti-CTLA-4 therapy, and 40% of the dose-escalation patients had previously received checkpoint inhibitors. Three dose-escalation patients achieved partial responses, one with hepatocellular carcinoma and two with cutaneous melanoma. Peripheral TCRbeta sequencing was intended to test whether TCR sequence diversity was altered and clonal T-cell expansion was caused by ivuxolimab. The paper covers the monotherapy dose-escalation part of the phase I ivuxolimab trial, which included N of about 50 patients. What the study reported, not specific to this receptor: After ivuxolimab, expanded clones were on average more numerous among CD8+ T cells than among CD4+ T cells. At doses of 0.1 to 3.0 mg/kg, clonal expansion of both CD4+ and CD8+ blood T cells was observed from baseline to week 6. In the 0.1-3.0 mg/kg groups, partial responders had among the lowest normalized peripheral clonal expansion, particularly in CD8+ T cells. Low levels of normalized T-cell clonal expansion were also seen in some nonresponding patients. Antigen specificity was not determined for the clonally expanded peripheral T cells.

Comment on this clone: What antigen it recognizes has not been identified. No much larger clone is present one base from it, and per-base qualities are unavailable.

The CDR3 starts with the cysteine, ends with the phenylalanine, and has 15 residues. The read is trimmed to its CDR3 DNA, 45 bases read in frame from base 1. Germline trimming: 0 bases from V, 4 bases from J; junction bases outside gene matches: 3. Via the germline V gene, CDR1 is SGDLS and CDR2 YYNGEE. Genomic DNA was extracted from sorted cells for sequencing of the TCRbeta CDR3 region. The immunoSEQ Assay was used for sequencing of TCRbeta CDR3 regions. This is the immuneACCESS table as TCRdb keeps it, with only in-frame sequences that have V and J called. A part of the clones is gone; compared with another copy, unresolved V genes explain less than half, and the rest is unexplained. For this sample the table gives about 64,000 clones, of which over 80% were detected only once. Of the sample, 2.8% is held by the ten largest clones. Patients with autoimmune disease history or receiving systemic immunosuppression were excluded from the trial. Peripheral blood for TCR sequencing was collected from all dose cohorts at baseline, on cycle 4 day 1, and on cycle 7 day 1. The samples were drawn from a first-in-human, open-label, multicenter phase I dose-escalation trial of ivuxolimab. Adults with locally advanced or metastatic melanoma, renal cell carcinoma, hepatocellular carcinoma or head and neck squamous cell carcinoma were enrolled in the trial. Before TCR sequencing, CD4+ T cells and CD8+ T cells from peripheral blood were sorted into separate populations.

The receptor comes from an adult with an advanced solid tumor such as melanoma, head and neck, liver or kidney cancer. This specimen was CD4+ or CD8+ T cells sorted from blood, taken in a trial of the OX40 agonist ivuxolimab. Recombination linked TRBV9 to TRBJ2-1; 8 junctional bases match TRBD2. The CDR3 reads as follows: CASSVGVAGYNEQFF. The bases are TGTGCCAGCAGCGTAGGAGTAGCGGGGTACAATGAGCAGTTCTTC.